One and the same sample provided the 21 T cell receptor beta chains below, sequenced in a study of identical twins. TCRdb fed the 5' RACE reads into MiXCR, producing one record per CDR3 protein. This table holds roughly 490,000 distinct CDR3 sequences, 14% found once. These data also formed part of another study, on yellow fever vaccine responses in identical twins.

Sequencing was carried out using CD4+ T cells sorted from blood. The receptors here all came from a woman younger than 35 in good health.

The chain uses TRBV18 and TRBJ2-2; TRBD1 is a possible D gene (6 bases). There are 17 residues in the CDR3. CDR1 and CDR2 (germline): KGHSH, LQKENI. Trimming shortened V by 3 bases and J by 0 bases, and 14 bases separated the two germline ends. Written as DNA, the CDR3 is TGTGCCAGCTCACCGACGGGACACTTATCGAACACCGGGGAGCTGTTTTTT. This codes for CASSPTGHLSNTGELFF.

The chain couples TRBV21-1 to TRBJ1-1. TRBV21-1 is a recognized pseudogene. The CDR3 totals 9 residues. CDR3 region: CAGLTEAFF. The DNA for the CDR3 is TGTGCGGGGTTGACTGAAGCTTTCTTT.

The chain is built from TRBV6-2 or TRBV6-3 and TRBJ2-7, with 7 bases lining up with TRBD1. V lost 5 bases and J lost 0; bases outside the gene matches: 7. The CDR3 covers 15 residues. Germline loops: CDR1 MNHEY, CDR2 SVGEGT. CDR3 amino acids: CASSRTGKASYEQYF. CDR3 in DNA: TGTGCCAGCAGTCGGACAGGAAAGGCCTCCTACGAGCAGTACTTC.

The chain links TRBV5-1 to TRBJ1-1; 9 bases map to TRBD1. Germline assignment: CDR1 SGHRS and CDR2 YFSETQ. The CDR3 consists of 18 residues. The trim removed 6 bases at V and 3 bases at J, leaving 18 bases unmatched. The CDR3 spells CASKHTGTGIGGDTEAFF. The CDR3 region has the DNA TGCGCCAGCAAACACACCGGGACAGGGATAGGAGGGGACACTGAAGCTTTCTTT.

This clonotype showed up just a few times. The chain joins TRBV7-8 to TRBJ2-7, with a possible D match to TRBD2 (5 bases). Trimming pared 5 bases from V and 1 base from J, leaving 12 bases between. Germline assignment: CDR1 SGHVS and CDR2 FQNEAQ. The CDR3 runs to 14 residues. CDR3 DNA sequence: TGTGCCAGCAGCCCCGGACTTGGTTCCTACGAGCAGTACTTC. This codes for CASSPGLGSYEQYF.

This clonotype was observed a few times. The J gene is TRBJ1-1, the V gene TRBV15; 7 nucleotides line up with TRBD1. Germline V gene lookup returns CDR1 LNHNV and CDR2 YYDKDF (reference sequence). This CDR3 has 13 amino acids. V dropped 0 bases and J dropped 8; count of bases not matched to a gene: 3. CDR3 sequence: CATSRDQTGEAFF. CDR3 DNA: TGTGCCACCAGCAGAGATCAGACAGGGGAAGCTTTCTTT.

This sequence joins TRBV7-2 and TRBJ2-7; D is ambiguous. This CDR3 is built from 11 residues. CDR1 and CDR2 from the germline V gene are SGHTA and FQGNSA. CDR3 in DNA: TGTGCTTCGGCAGCGACCTACGAGCAGTACTTC. This gives the protein CASAATYEQYF.

This clonotype occurred a few times. The chain recombines TRBV28 with TRBJ2-3; D perhaps matches TRBD2 (5 bases). CDR3 length equals 15 residues. Germline V gene sequence: CDR1 MDHEN, CDR2 SYDVKM. The V gene lost 6 bases and the J gene lost 2 bases, with 15 bases spanning the gap. CDR3 DNA sequence: TGTGCCAGCAGACCCCAAAACGACTACACAGATACGCAGTATTTT. Translating gives CASRPQNDYTDTQYF.

This clonotype was picked up many times. This chain uses TRBV12-3 or TRBV12-4 with TRBJ2-3; TRBD1 agrees at 7 bases. The length of the CDR3 is 15 residues. The trim removed 6 bases at V and 4 bases at J, leaving 10 bases unmatched. CDR3 region: CASRPPGQISDTQYF. In DNA form, the CDR3 reads TGTGCCAGCAGACCTCCGGGACAGATATCAGATACGCAGTATTTT.

This chain joins TRBV27 and TRBJ2-2; 11 bases match TRBD1. Germline V gene data show CDR1 as MNHEY and CDR2 as SMNVEV (reference sequence). The V and J ends lost 6 bases and 0 bases, in that order; junction bases with no gene match: 3. The CDR3 covers 16 residues. The CDR3 loop reads CASRGGQGANTGELFF. DNA for the CDR3: TGTGCCAGCAGGGGGGGACAGGGGGCGAACACCGGGGAGCTGTTTTTT.

At least ten counts were recorded for this clonotype. The J gene is TRBJ1-2, the V gene TRBV2; 8 bases are a match to TRBD1. This CDR3 has 14 amino acids. Germline V gene sequence: CDR1 SNHLY, CDR2 FYNNEI. Trimming removed 5 bases from V and 5 bases from J; junction bases left unmatched: 7. CDR3 DNA sequence: TGTGCCAGCAGTACGCTGACAGGGGCTTATGGCTACACCTTC. This gives the protein CASSTLTGAYGYTF.

V is TRBV7-3 and J is TRBJ2-3; 9 nucleotides align to TRBD2. The CDR3 contains 16 residues. Trimming cost V 5 bases and J 0 bases; bases outside gene matches: 6. Germline assignment: CDR1 SGHTA and CDR2 FQGTGA. This CDR3 is CASSRSGGVSTDTQYF. The CDR3 DNA is TGTGCCAGCAGCCGTAGCGGGGGAGTTAGCACAGATACGCAGTATTTT.

This clonotype has more than one count but fewer than ten. This sequence joins TRBV5-1 and TRBJ2-2, with D hard to call. The V and J ends lost 0 bases and 7 bases respectively, with 13 bases between them. The length of the CDR3 is 15 residues. Looked up from germline, CDR1 is SGHRS and CDR2 is YFSETQ. CDR3 region: CASSLADAAYGELFF. CDR3 bases: TGCGCCAGCAGCTTGGCGGACGCAGCGTACGGGGAGCTGTTTTTT.

This clonotype was seen a handful of times. One junction end disagrees with the germline gene, perhaps due to a read error. The CDR3 reads CAISQDSAASGEQFF. CDR3 sequence (DNA): TGCGCCATCAGCCAAGACTCGGCGGCTAGTGGTGAGCAGTTCTTC. The chain employs TRBV4-3 and TRBJ2-1; no definite D call. Germline assignment: CDR1 LGHNA and CDR2 YSLEER. The CDR3 is 15 amino acids.

Only a few counts were recorded for this clonotype. The chain recombines TRBV10-3 with TRBJ2-1; D gene ambiguous. The V gene lost 2 bases and the J gene lost 7 bases, with 9 bases spanning the gap. Germline V gene lookup returns CDR1 ENHRY and CDR2 SYGVKD. This CDR3 spans 13 amino acids. Here the CDR3 reads CAISETTGNEQFF. The CDR3, as DNA: TGTGCCATCAGTGAGACAACTGGGAATGAGCAGTTCTTC.

The genes are TRBV3-1 and TRBJ2-5; 9 bases line up with TRBD2. Trimming cost V 0 bases and J 5 bases; bases outside gene matches: 10. Germline V CDR1 and CDR2: LGHDT, YNNKEL (reference sequence). The CDR3 is made up of 17 amino acids. As DNA, the CDR3 is TGTGCCAGCAGCCAAGATAGGAGCGGGGGGCTCGAGGAGACCCAGTACTTC. Amino acids: CASSQDRSGGLEETQYF.

V is TRBV7-9 and J is TRBJ2-1, with 10 nucleotides matching TRBD1. Looked up from germline, CDR1 is SEHNR and CDR2 is FQNEAQ (reference sequence). The V segment lost 6 bases and the J segment 8 bases; nucleotides outside the gene matches: 7. The CDR3 consists of 14 residues. The CDR3 region is CASRAGQGMDEQFF. CDR3 bases: TGTGCCAGCAGAGCGGGACAGGGGATGGATGAGCAGTTCTTC.

In its sample, this clonotype was seen a few times. The chain uses TRBV6-1 and TRBJ1-2; 9 bases line up with TRBD1. Germline V CDR1 and CDR2: MNHNS, SASEGT. This CDR3 is built from 15 residues. Unmatched junction bases numbered 9, after V lost 6 bases and J lost 4 bases. As DNA, the CDR3 is TGTGCCAGCAGATTCATACAGGGGGCCACCTATGGCTACACCTTC. Translating it yields CASRFIQGATYGYTF.

The chain is built from TRBV4-2 and TRBJ2-5, with D maybe TRBD1 (6 bases). The CDR3 covers 16 residues. Trimming pared 4 bases from V and 5 bases from J, leaving 20 bases between. The germline CDR1 and CDR2 sequences are LGHNA and YNFKEQ. In nucleotides, the CDR3 is TGTGCCAGCAGCCGTGTGGCTGCTGGGGGCTTGGAGACCCAGTACTTC. Translated, it gives CASSRVAAGGLETQYF.

This clonotype came up a few times. The chain has TRBV15 and TRBJ2-5; 7 bases map to TRBD1. The junction had 13 bases not matched to a gene; V was cut back by 3 bases and J by 3 bases. The CDR3 contains 17 residues. Germline V gene sequence: CDR1 LNHNV, CDR2 YYDKDF (reference sequence). CDR3 nucleotide sequence: TGTGCCACCAGCAGGCTAGGACAGGCAAAGGGAAAAGAGACCCAGTACTTC. It codes for CATSRLGQAKGKETQYF.

In its sample, this clonotype was seen a few times. The V and J genes are TRBV28 and TRBJ2-1; 10 nucleotides align to TRBD1. Germline CDR1 and CDR2: MDHEN and SYDVKM. The length of the CDR3 is 14 residues. V was clipped by 8 bases and J by 9 bases; unmatched bases: 10. DNA of the CDR3: TGTGCCAGCGCTTCCCGGGACAGGGGCCTTGAGCAGTTCTTC. This gives the protein CASASRDRGLEQFF.